Shown below are 32 T cell receptor beta chains from a single sample sequenced in a study of blood T cell repertoires in COVID-19. The repertoire was sequenced with immunoSEQ multiplex PCR; TCRdb's copy has only in-frame clones and lacks some. The sample has more than 85,000 clones, less than 85% seen once; the top ten hold roughly 24%. Source material: peripheral blood. The origin of the receptors is a human donor in a cohort sampled during active COVID-19.

This clone was found a few times. The chain employs TRBV7-3 and TRBJ2-3; the D gene is possibly TRBD2 (5 bases). This CDR3 region has 15 residues. V lost 3 bases to trimming and J lost 2 bases, with 12 bases between them. CDR1 and CDR2 (germline): SGHTA, FQGTGA. This CDR3 is CASSLPGSYTDTQYF. The CDR3 DNA sequence: TGTGCCAGCAGCTTGCCGGGAAGTTACACAGATACGCAGTATTTT.

The J gene is TRBJ2-7, the V gene TRBV4-3; TRBD2 matches at 11 bases. Trimming cost V 2 bases and J 3 bases; bases outside gene matches: 9. Germline lookup yields CDR1 LGHNA and CDR2 YSLEER. The CDR3 is made up of 17 amino acids. The DNA of the CDR3 is TGCGCCAGCAGCCAATCCCTTTCACTAGCGGGGGACTACGAGCAGTACTTC. This sequence encodes CASSQSLSLAGDYEQYF.

V gene TRBV3-1 (or the pseudogene TRBV3-2) combines with J gene TRBJ2-4; perhaps TRBD2 as D (5 bases). V was pared by 3 bases and J by 16 bases, with 16 bases between. The V gene's germline CDR1 is LGHDT and CDR2 YNNKEL (reference sequence). CDR3 size: 12 residues. This CDR3 is CASSQGTRDEYF. The CDR3 coding sequence is TGTGCCAGCAGCCAGGGAACTCGGGATGAATACTTC.

This rearrangement joins TRBV5-4 to TRBJ1-1; D is possibly TRBD1 (6 bases). Trimming left V 0 bases short and J 3 bases short, with 15 bases between. This CDR3 is 16 amino acids long. Germline loops: CDR1 SGHNT, CDR2 YYREEE (reference sequence). The CDR3 here is CASSLDGGGVHTEAFF. CDR3 DNA sequence: TGTGCCAGCAGCTTGGATGGCGGGGGCGTGCACACTGAAGCTTTCTTT.

The V call is TRBV7-2, the J call TRBJ2-1; D not resolved. The CDR3 contains 13 residues. The V and J ends lost 2 bases and 1 base respectively, with 3 bases between them. The germline V gene has CDR1 SGHTA and CDR2 FQGNSA. The chain's CDR3 is CASSLQSYNEQFF. CDR3 nucleotide sequence: TGTGCCAGCAGCTTACAATCCTACAATGAGCAGTTCTTC.

This clone occurred a few times. Distinct nucleotide sequences in the sample also encode this CDR3. J is TRBJ1-2 and V is TRBV6-5; TRBD1 matches 11 bases. V gave up 2 bases and J gave up 8 bases; unmatched junction bases: 4. The length of the CDR3 is 14 residues. The germline V gene encodes CDR1 MNHEY and CDR2 SVGAGI. CDR3 sequence reads: CASSYTGQGAGYTF. The CDR3 bases are TGTGCCAGCAGTTACACAGGACAGGGGGCGGGCTACACCTTC.

V and J are TRBV7-8 and TRBJ2-4, with TRBD2 identical over 13 bases. In germline, CDR1 is SGHVS, CDR2 FQNEAQ. Germline trimming cut 5 bases from V and 0 bases from J; bases unmatched to any gene: 10. The CDR3 is 19 residues long. The chain's CDR3 is CASSKGLAGENLAKNIQYF. DNA of the CDR3: TGTGCCAGCAGCAAAGGACTAGCGGGAGAGAACCTAGCCAAAAACATTCAGTACTTC. The full variable domain, its missing parts supplied by reference TRBV7-8 and TRBJ2-4, is GAGVSQSPRYKVAKRGQDVALRCDPISGHVSLFWYQQALGQGPEFLTYFQNEAQLDKSGLPSDRFFAERPEGSVSTLKIQRTQQEDSAVYLCASSKGLAGENLAKNIQYFGAGTRLSVL.

The CDR3 loop is CASSPGDGNTEAFF. In DNA form, the CDR3 reads TGTGCCAGCTCCCCGGGAGACGGGAACACTGAAGCTTTCTTT. The V call is TRBV18, the J call TRBJ1-1; D is uncertain. Germline CDR1 reads KGHSH; CDR2 reads LQKENI. The length of the CDR3 is 14 residues. Trimming took 6 bases from V and 1 from J, leaving 12 bases between them.

The chain carries TRBV6-2 or TRBV6-3 and TRBJ2-5; perhaps TRBD2 as D (6 bases). Per the germline V gene, CDR1 is MNHEY and CDR2 is SVGEGT. Trimming shortened V by 2 bases and J by 4 bases, and 14 bases separated the two germline ends. This CDR3 region has 15 residues. CDR3 amino acids: CASSYTGAGGETQYF. DNA for the CDR3: TGTGCCAGCAGTTACACCGGAGCCGGGGGAGAGACCCAGTACTTC.

The chain recombines TRBV7-9 with TRBJ1-1; possibly TRBD1 for D (6 bases). The CDR3 covers 15 residues. Germline lookup yields CDR1 SEHNR and CDR2 FQNEAQ (reference sequence). V was shortened by 8 bases and J by 6 bases, with 22 bases between the two germline ends. CDR3 sequence (DNA): TGTGCCAGCCTAAAAAGCCAGGGGTCCAACGCTGAAGCTTTCTTT. Protein product: CASLKSQGSNAEAFF.

This clone appeared a single time. The genes are TRBV3-1 (or the pseudogene TRBV3-2) and TRBJ2-7; TRBD1 aligns across 10 bases. CDR1 is LGHDT, CDR2 YNNKEL, per germline (reference sequence). The J segment lost 6 bases and the V segment lost 3 bases, leaving 5 bases of the junction unmatched. This CDR3 is 14 amino acids long. This chain's CDR3 is CASSHGTGDREQYF. The CDR3 nucleotides are TGTGCCAGCAGCCACGGGACAGGGGATCGCGAGCAGTACTTC.

The chain carries TRBV23-1 and TRBJ1-2, with 10 bases fitting TRBD1. TRBV23-1 is labeled an ORF, and its function is uncertain. Losses at the gene ends were 0 bases for V and 4 bases for J; bases not matched to a gene: 5. The CDR3 totals 16 residues. CDR3 bases: TGCGCCAGCAGTCAATCCGGGGACAGGGGCTCCTATGGCTACACCTTC. Translated: CASSQSGDRGSYGYTF.

J is TRBJ2-2 and V is TRBV4-1; 11 nucleotides line up with TRBD1. This CDR3 is 15 amino acids long. V shed 6 bases and J 7 bases; nucleotides not matched to a gene: 7. Germline CDR1 is MGHRA and CDR2 is YSYEKL. The CDR3 here is CASRSTGTGGGELFF. Written as DNA, the CDR3 is TGCGCCAGCAGATCTACCGGGACAGGGGGCGGGGAGCTGTTTTTT.

This chain uses TRBV24-1 with TRBJ2-7, with TRBD1 matching 7 bases. From germline, CDR1 is KGHDR and CDR2 SFDVKD. The CDR3 covers 15 residues. V trimming: 5 bases; J trimming: 3 bases; junction bases outside the gene matches: 9. The CDR3 region has the DNA TGTGCCACCAGTGCCGGGGCAGGGGGATACTACGAGCAGTACTTC. This translates into CATSAGAGGYYEQYF.

The rearrangement joins TRBV19 to TRBJ2-1; 7 nucleotides match TRBD2. In germline, CDR1 is LNHDA, CDR2 SQIVND (reference sequence). The CDR3 covers 15 residues. The V segment lost 7 bases and the J segment 6 bases; nucleotides outside the gene matches: 12. CDR3 protein: CASTSSGVVRNEQFF. The CDR3 coding sequence is TGTGCCAGTACCTCAAGCGGGGTGGTTCGCAATGAGCAGTTCTTC.

The V call is TRBV27, the J call TRBJ2-1; D may be TRBD1 (6 bases). V lost 5 bases to trimming and J lost 5 bases, with 19 bases between them. The CDR3 is 16 amino acids. Germline V gene lookup returns CDR1 MNHEY and CDR2 SMNVEV (reference sequence). CDR3 region: CASSPWGVGGHNEQFF. CDR3 in DNA: TGTGCCAGCAGTCCATGGGGTGTAGGGGGACACAATGAGCAGTTCTTC.

This chain links TRBV13 with TRBJ2-7, with TRBD2 matching over 12 bases. The germline gives CDR1 PRHDT, CDR2 FYEKMQ (reference sequence). There are 18 residues in the CDR3. Trimming took 6 bases from V and 7 from J; bases not matched to a gene: 19. The CDR3 bases are TGTGCCAGCAGGCATAGTGGCTCCGGACTAGCGGGAAAGGTAGAGCAGTACTTC. This gives the protein CASRHSGSGLAGKVEQYF.

The chain is built from TRBV11-3 and TRBJ1-1; the D gene is possibly TRBD1 (5 bases). Looked up from germline, CDR1 is SGHNT and CDR2 is YENEEA. The CDR3 is made up of 13 amino acids. The ends were cut back, 3 bases at V and 1 base at J, with 6 bases in the middle. The CDR3 DNA reads as TGTGCCAGCAGCTTGGGGCCGAACACTGAAGCTTTCTTT. Amino acids: CASSLGPNTEAFF.

As DNA, the CDR3 is TGTGCCATCAGTGAGAGTCTAGGTGAAGCTTTCTTT. Translated: CAISESLGEAFF. The chain carries TRBV10-3 and TRBJ1-1; no firm D call. Germline values: CDR1 ENHRY, CDR2 SYGVKD. The CDR3 loop spans 12 amino acids. With 2 bases removed from V and 7 bases from J, the gap between germline ends came to 8 bases.

This clone was observed a single time. The V gene is TRBV19, the J gene TRBJ1-2; D possibly corresponds to TRBD1 (5 bases). Germline assignment: CDR1 LNHDA and CDR2 SQIVND (reference sequence). The V gene lost 3 bases and the J gene lost 4 bases, with 9 bases spanning the gap. This CDR3 has 13 amino acids. The CDR3, as DNA: TGTGCCAGTAGTATGGGGCAGGGCTATGGCTACACCTTC. Its translation is CASSMGQGYGYTF.

This clone was recorded a few times. The genes are TRBV12-5 and TRBJ2-1; TRBD2 might be the D (6 bases). The CDR3 totals 15 residues. Trimming pared 6 bases from V and 4 bases from J, leaving 16 bases between. Germline lookup yields CDR1 LGHNT and CDR2 FRNRAP. The CDR3 DNA follows: TGTGCTAGTGGAACTAGCCGTACGCCGTACAATGAGCAGTTCTTC. It yields the protein CASGTSRTPYNEQFF. The full variable domain, in which reference TRBV12-5 and TRBJ2-1 provide the parts outside the CDR3, is DARVTQTPRHKVTEMGQEVTMRCQPILGHNTVFWYRQTMMQGLELLAYFRNRAPLDDSGMPKDRFSAEMPDATLATLKIQPSEPRDSAVYFCASGTSRTPYNEQFFGPGTRLTVL.

The genes are TRBV7-9 and TRBJ2-7; tentative D call: TRBD2 (6 bases). This CDR3 has 15 residues. Germline V gene data show CDR1 as SEHNR and CDR2 as FQNEAQ (reference sequence). The germline V and J ends were trimmed by 5 bases and 2 bases, with 16 bases remaining between them. The CDR3 reads CASSGENSGPYEQYF. CDR3 bases: TGTGCCAGCAGCGGGGAAAATAGCGGTCCCTACGAGCAGTACTTC. The variable domain in full, with the rest retrieved from reference TRBV7-9 and TRBJ2-7, is DTGVSQNPRHKITKRGQNVTFRCDPISEHNRLYWYRQTLGQGPEFLTYFQNEAQLEKSRLLSDRFSAERPKGSFSTLEIQRTEQGDSAMYLCASSGENSGPYEQYFGPGTRLTVT.

V usage is TRBV4-3 and J usage is TRBJ1-6, with 7 positions matching TRBD1. In germline, CDR1 is LGHNA, CDR2 YSLEER. The length of the CDR3 is 14 residues. V shed 0 bases, J shed 7 bases, and the junction held 0 bases outside the gene matches. The CDR3 here is CASSQEQGNSPLHF. The CDR3 coding sequence is TGCGCCAGCAGCCAAGAACAGGGGAATTCACCCCTCCACTTT.

This rearrangement joins TRBV6-6 to TRBJ2-7; 9 bases are a match to TRBD2. The germline gives CDR1 MNHNY, CDR2 SVGAGI (reference sequence). This CDR3 contains 19 residues. V lost 5 bases, J lost 3 bases, and 20 bases stayed unmatched. In DNA form, the CDR3 reads TGTGCCAGCAGTCGCCCAAGAGCGGGGGGTGCGTATAAAGGCTACGAGCAGTACTTC. Protein sequence: CASSRPRAGGAYKGYEQYF.

V gene TRBV5-6 combines with J gene TRBJ2-1; weak D call: TRBD1 (6 bases). Germline lookup yields CDR1 SGHDT and CDR2 YYEEEE. Deletions cut 4 bases from V and 6 bases from J, with 11 bases between. CDR3 length equals 13 residues. The CDR3 loop is CASSPDSPNEQFF. CDR3 coding DNA: TGTGCCAGCAGCCCGGACAGCCCCAATGAGCAGTTCTTC.

The chain is built from TRBV4-1 and TRBJ1-1; unclear D gene. Per the germline V gene, CDR1 is MGHRA and CDR2 is YSYEKL. This CDR3 comprises 15 residues. V was trimmed by 0 bases and J by 1 base, leaving 9 bases between them. The CDR3 DNA reads as TGCGCCAGCAGCCAAGAGGCCAGGTGGAACACTGAAGCTTTCTTT. It specifies CASSQEARWNTEAFF.

The CDR3 loop reads CASSLDNTDTQYF. Here the CDR3 DNA reads TGCGCCAGCAGCTTGGACAACACAGATACGCAGTATTTT. The chain couples TRBV5-1 to TRBJ2-3, with D uncertain. CDR3 size: 13 residues. Germline CDR1 and CDR2: SGHRS and YFSETQ. Trimming removed 0 bases from V and 2 bases from J, with 4 bases in between.

The chain combines TRBV11-2 with TRBJ1-3; TRBD1 is a possible D gene (6 bases). This CDR3 region has 17 residues. Looked up from germline, CDR1 is SGHAT and CDR2 is FQNNGV. Trimming shortened V by 4 bases and J by 0 bases, and 16 bases separated the two germline ends. The CDR3 DNA follows: TGTGCCAGCAGCTACAGACAGGATAGAATCTCTGGAAACACCATATATTTT. Translating gives CASSYRQDRISGNTIYF.

The J gene is TRBJ2-1, the V gene TRBV9; 13 bases align to TRBD2. The CDR3 length is 15 residues. Germline trimming cut 4 bases from V and 8 bases from J; bases unmatched to any gene: 6. Germline CDR1 SGDLS, CDR2 YYNGEE. The CDR3 DNA sequence: TGTGCCAGCAGCTGGACTAGCGGGAGTTGGCATGAGCAGTTCTTC. Translating it yields CASSWTSGSWHEQFF.

J is TRBJ2-7 and V is TRBV28; weak D call: TRBD2 (7 bases). Trimming shortened V by 4 bases and J by 2 bases, and 15 bases separated the two germline ends. CDR3 size: 15 residues. Germline V CDR1 and CDR2: MDHEN, SYDVKM. The CDR3 DNA is TGTGCCAGCAGTTCCCACAGGGAGGGGGCCTACGAGCAGTACTTC. This gives the protein CASSSHREGAYEQYF.

The gene calls are TRBV6-5 and TRBJ1-1; 9 nucleotides line up with TRBD1. The length of the CDR3 is 14 residues. Germline CDR1 and CDR2: MNHEY and SVGAGI. V lost 4 bases and J lost 4; bases outside the gene matches: 4. CDR3 region: CASSWGQGPTEAFF. CDR3 nucleotides: TGTGCCAGCAGTTGGGGACAGGGACCCACTGAAGCTTTCTTT.

This chain links TRBV7-2 with TRBJ2-3; 11 bases agree with TRBD2. Germline lookup yields CDR1 SGHTA and CDR2 FQGNSA. V gave up 0 bases and J gave up 2 bases; unmatched junction bases: 4. CDR3 size: 17 residues. The CDR3 is CASSLAALAGDTDTQYF. CDR3 bases: TGTGCCAGCAGCTTAGCGGCACTAGCGGGGGACACAGATACGCAGTATTTT.